The clone carrying this T cell receptor (beta chain) was observed a few times. Its antigen remains unknown. To make TCR beta libraries, researchers used iRepertoire HTBI primers and Arm-PCR of CDR3 regions. Authors' analysis steps: From all samples, identification returned approximately 13 TRBJ and about 60 TRBV segments. In TCRdb, the multiplex PCR reads were re-called with MiXCR into one record per CDR3 protein. The V and J calls shown here were made by TCRdb, not taken from the authors' results. The repertoire has 350,000 to 450,000 distinct CDR3 sequences, roughly 20% of them found once; the top ten carry around 21%. Time point specified: persistent/refractory GD, antithyroid drugs over 5 years with positive TRAb. Following extraction of RNA from PBMCs, that RNA was used to make the TCR library. American Thyroid Association guidelines defined Graves' disease diagnosis. The entry originates in a study of regulatory T cells in long-lasting Graves disease. Study results and limitations: There were preferences for TRBV28, TRBJ1-2 and TRBJ2-5 in persistent disease. New patients shared some 890 public clonotypes, fewer than the 2,500 to 3,000 shared by persistent patients.

Trimming removed 6 bases from V and 4 bases from J; junction bases left unmatched: 8. The CDR3 is 15 residues long. Germline V lookup: CDR1 SGHTA, CDR2 FQGNSA. This clonotype was sampled from a female donor with Graves disease. The source material was peripheral blood mononuclear cells (PBMCs), sampled when the disease was refractory, from a patient treated with antithyroid drugs. The V call is TRBV7-2, the J call TRBJ2-7, with TRBD2 matching 11 bases. The CDR3, as DNA: TGTGCCAGCAGGGAAACTAGCGGGAGTGGATACGAGCAGTACTTC. This codes for CASRETSGSGYEQYF. Looking up the rest from reference TRBV7-2 and TRBJ2-7 gives the full variable domain: GAGVSQSPSNKVTEKGKDVELRCDPISGHTALYWYRQSLGQGLEFLIYFQGNSAPDKSGLPSDRFSAERTGGSVSTLTIQRTQQEDSAVYLCASRETSGSGYEQYFGPGTRLTVT.